This T cell receptor (beta chain) is from a study of shared clonotypes between healthy human individuals. Sequencing used immunoSEQ multiplex PCR; TCRdb keeps in-frame clones, though not all of them. The table has approximately 720,000 clones, 60% to 80% seen once. CDR1 is MNHNS and CDR2 is SASEGT in the germline V gene. V lost 7 bases, J lost 0 bases, and 7 bases lay in between. This CDR3 contains 13 residues. V usage is TRBV6-1 and J usage is TRBJ2-1; D unclear. The sequenced sample was memory CD4+ T cells sorted from blood. The sample's subset: CD45RA-negative fraction. The receptor comes from a woman in her twenties or thirties in good health. The CDR3 sequence is CASIPSSYNEQFF. The CDR3 nucleotides are TGTGCCAGCATCCCGAGCTCCTACAATGAGCAGTTCTTC.